This entry lists 5 T cell receptor beta chains sequenced from one sample in a study of T-cell reconstitution after alpha-beta-depleted transplantation in children. TCRbeta library preparation incorporated unique molecular identifiers. TCRdb independently ran MiXCR on the PCR reads; one entry per CDR3 protein. The data contain approximately 150,000 distinct CDR3 sequences, more than 8% of them singletons. The sequencing here drew on PBMCs, mostly from graft donor cells, taken 180 days after TCRalphabeta/CD19-depleted stem cell transplant. Every receptor here comes from a female patient younger than 10 who had a stem cell transplant for congenital amegakaryocytic thrombocytopenia, so the T cells may come from the graft donor.

As to this clonotype: A much larger clone differs by one base, so this may be a read error. The rearrangement joins TRBV12-3 or TRBV12-4 to TRBJ1-1; tentative D call: TRBD1 (6 bases). The CDR3 is made up of 15 amino acids. Deletions cut 4 bases from V and 4 bases from J, with 16 bases between. CDR3: CASSYHRDKFTEAFF. CDR3 nucleotide sequence: TGTGCCAGCAGTTACCACCGGGACAAGTTCACTGAAGCTTTCTTT.

The chain carries TRBV4-2 and TRBJ2-3; TRBD2 agrees at 12 bases. V lost 1 base, J lost 4 bases, and 0 bases stayed unmatched. Germline V lookup: CDR1 LGHNA, CDR2 YNFKEQ. CDR3 length equals 15 residues. CDR3 in DNA: TGTGCCAGCAGCCAAGGACTAGCGGGAGCAGATACGCAGTATTTT. This sequence encodes CASSQGLAGADTQYF.

This clonotype has only a few counts. The chain recombines TRBV5-1 with TRBJ2-2, with 7 bases identical to TRBD1. CDR3 size: 18 residues. J lost 4 bases, V lost 1 base, and 13 bases had no gene match. Germline-derived CDR1 and CDR2 are SGHRS and YFSETQ. The CDR3 region is CASSLWPSGGPSTGELFF. The CDR3 DNA follows: TGCGCCAGCAGCTTGTGGCCCTCAGGGGGACCAAGCACCGGGGAGCTGTTTTTT.

This clonotype was seen at least ten times. V usage is TRBV7-2 and J usage is TRBJ1-1; no clear D. The germline gives CDR1 SGHTA, CDR2 FQGNSA. The CDR3 is 14 amino acids. Trimming took 5 bases from V and 0 from J, leaving 10 bases between them. The CDR3 DNA follows: TGTGCCAGCAGCCTGCGGCGGATGAACACTGAAGCTTTCTTT. It translates to CASSLRRMNTEAFF.

The sample holds a few counts of this clonotype. The CDR3, as DNA: TGTGCCAGCAGCTTTGAGGGACAGAGATATGAAAAACTGTTTTTT. This gives the protein CASSFEGQRYEKLFF. The chain employs TRBV7-9 and TRBJ1-4; 7 positions match TRBD1. CDR1 and CDR2 from the germline V gene are SEHNR and FQNEAQ (reference sequence). CDR3 length equals 15 residues. The V segment lost 3 bases and the J segment 6 bases; nucleotides outside the gene matches: 7. The full variable domain, with the rest looked up from reference TRBV7-9 and TRBJ1-4, is DTGVSQNPRHKITKRGQNVTFRCDPISEHNRLYWYRQTLGQGPEFLTYFQNEAQLEKSRLLSDRFSAERPKGSFSTLEIQRTEQGDSAMYLCASSFEGQRYEKLFFGSGTQLSVL.